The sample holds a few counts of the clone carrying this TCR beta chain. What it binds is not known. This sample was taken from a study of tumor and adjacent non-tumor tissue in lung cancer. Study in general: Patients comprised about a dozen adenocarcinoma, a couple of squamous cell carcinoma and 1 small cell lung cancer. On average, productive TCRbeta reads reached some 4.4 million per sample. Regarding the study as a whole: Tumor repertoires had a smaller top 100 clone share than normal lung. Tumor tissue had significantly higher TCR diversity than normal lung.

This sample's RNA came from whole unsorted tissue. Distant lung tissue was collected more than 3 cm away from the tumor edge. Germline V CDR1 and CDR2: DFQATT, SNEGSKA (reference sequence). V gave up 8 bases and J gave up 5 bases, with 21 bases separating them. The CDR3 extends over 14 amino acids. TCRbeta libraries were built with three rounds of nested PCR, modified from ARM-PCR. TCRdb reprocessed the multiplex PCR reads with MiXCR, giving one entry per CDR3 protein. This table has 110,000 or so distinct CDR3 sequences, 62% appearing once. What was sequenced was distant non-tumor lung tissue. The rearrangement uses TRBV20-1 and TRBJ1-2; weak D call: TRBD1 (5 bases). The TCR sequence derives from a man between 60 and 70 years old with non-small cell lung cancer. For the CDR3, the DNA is TGCAGTCCCTCGGACAAGGCGACGGGATATGGCTACACCTTC. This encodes CSPSDKATGYGYTF.